The 14 T cell receptor beta chains reported below all come from one sample, sequenced in a study of cytomegalovirus exposure and HLA in healthy donors. 13 Jbeta primers and 60 Vbeta primers were used for the PCR. TCRdb's table, derived via immunoSEQ multiplex PCR, lists solely in-frame clones and lacks some. The data contain about 150,000 clones, 75% to 85% of them singletons. The sequenced sample was PBMCs. Source of these receptors: a man younger than 45 in good health and CMV-seropositive.

This chain connects TRBV21-1 to TRBJ1-5; the D segment call TRBD1 is taken from the table without a DNA check. TRBV21-1 is recorded as a pseudogene. This CDR3 has 18 amino acids. CDR3 loop: CASSFRPRDRVVDQPQHF. For the CDR3, the DNA is TGTGCCAGCAGCTTCCGACCCCGGGACAGGGTAGTGGATCAGCCCCAGCATTTT.

The chain carries TRBV18 and TRBJ2-7, with D possibly matching TRBD2 (5 bases). Trimming stripped 2 bases from V and 3 bases from J, with 14 bases between. Looked up from germline, CDR1 is KGHSH and CDR2 is LQKENI. The CDR3 spans 15 residues. The CDR3 here is CASSPTLERGYEQYF. CDR3 DNA: TGTGCCAGCTCACCAACGCTCGAACGGGGCTACGAGCAGTACTTC.

This chain links TRBV19 with TRBJ1-5; 8 bases agree with TRBD1. The V segment lost 9 bases and the J segment 2 bases; nucleotides outside the gene matches: 6. The length of the CDR3 is 14 residues. CDR1 is LNHDA, CDR2 SQIVND, per germline (reference sequence). The CDR3 DNA reads TGTGCCAGCCGACAGGGGCAGGGCAATCAGCCCCAGCATTTT. The encoded protein is CASRQGQGNQPQHF.

This clone has only a few counts. The chain links TRBV29-1 to TRBJ1-2; 7 nucleotides line up with TRBD1. The CDR3 is 16 amino acids. Germline CDR1 and CDR2: SQVTM and ANQGSEA. J was trimmed by 4 bases and V by 0 bases; bases with no gene match: 11. CDR3 sequence: CSVEDLWKGAAYGYTF. As DNA, the CDR3 is TGCAGCGTTGAAGATCTTTGGAAGGGGGCTGCCTATGGCTACACCTTC.

J is TRBJ1-2 and V is TRBV30; 7 nucleotides match TRBD1. There are 13 residues in the CDR3. CDR1 is GTSNPN, CDR2 SVGIG, per germline (reference sequence). The J segment lost 8 bases and the V segment lost 1 base, leaving 7 bases of the junction unmatched. In DNA, the CDR3 is TGTGCCTGGAGTGGGGACAGTGGTGTGGGCTACACCTTC. It translates to CAWSGDSGVGYTF.

The chain has TRBV6-6 and TRBJ2-7; D perhaps matches TRBD2 (6 bases). Germline loops: CDR1 MNHNY, CDR2 SVGAGI (reference sequence). The length of the CDR3 is 13 residues. V was clipped by 7 bases and J by 1 base, with 11 bases between them. The CDR3 DNA reads TGTGCCAGCACGGGGGATGTATCCTACGAGCAGTACTTC. Translated: CASTGDVSYEQYF.

This clone was recorded at least ten times. The chain couples TRBV5-4 to TRBJ2-2; D is undetermined. CDR1 and CDR2 (germline): SGHNT, YYREEE (reference sequence). V shed 0 bases and J shed 4 bases, with 10 bases lying between them. This CDR3 contains 15 residues. The chain's CDR3 is CASSLDQRGTGELFF. The DNA for the CDR3 is TGTGCCAGCAGCTTGGATCAGCGAGGCACCGGGGAGCTGTTTTTT.

This rearrangement joins TRBV7-3 to TRBJ2-3, with TRBD1 identical over 7 bases. In germline, CDR1 is SGHTA, CDR2 FQGTGA. The CDR3 has 14 residues. Trimming took 5 bases from V and 3 from J; bases not matched to a gene: 5. The CDR3 loop is CASSRQGETDTQYF. The CDR3 region has the DNA TGTGCCAGCAGCCGACAGGGAGAGACAGATACGCAGTATTTT.

About this clone itself: The same CDR3 also results from other DNA sequences found in this sample. This chain links TRBV4-3 with TRBJ2-5; 8 nucleotides agree with TRBD2. V shed 1 base, J shed 5 bases, and the junction held 3 bases outside the gene matches. From germline, CDR1 is LGHNA and CDR2 YSLEER. This CDR3 is built from 14 residues. The CDR3 loop reads CASSQVGGGETQYF. CDR3 DNA: TGCGCCAGCAGCCAAGTGGGCGGGGGGGAGACCCAGTACTTC.

This clone was seen a handful of times. V and J are TRBV11-2 and TRBJ1-2; D might be TRBD1 (6 bases). The CDR3 runs to 16 residues. Deletions cut 4 bases from V and 1 base from J, with 16 bases between. Germline V gives CDR1 SGHAT, CDR2 FQNNGV. The CDR3 sequence: CASSSRNRDRNYGYTF. CDR3 coding DNA: TGTGCCAGCAGCTCCAGAAACAGGGACCGTAACTATGGCTACACCTTC.

The chain uses TRBV5-5 and TRBJ2-7; TRBD1 might be the D (6 bases). This CDR3 region has 14 residues. Trimming removed 2 bases at V and 6 bases at J, with 15 bases between. The germline V gene has CDR1 SGHKS and CDR2 YYEKEE (reference sequence). DNA of the CDR3: TGTGCCAGCAGCTTTGGGCCTAGGGGGTCCGAGCAGTACTTC. Encoded protein: CASSFGPRGSEQYF.

With respect to this clone: A junction boundary mismatches the germline segment, possibly from a read error. Other DNA variants within this sample encode the same CDR3. The V call is TRBV4-2, the J call TRBJ1-4; tentative D call: TRBD1 (6 bases). The CDR3 sequence is 16 residues long. The V gene's germline CDR1 is LGHNA and CDR2 YNFKEQ. The CDR3 loop is CASSQPQGLDNEKLFF. As DNA, the CDR3 is TGTGCCAGCAGCCAACCCCAGGGGCTGGATAATGAAAAGCTGTTTTTT.

The rearrangement joins TRBV30 to TRBJ1-5; 8 bases line up with TRBD1. J gave up 5 bases and V 0 bases, and 6 bases lay outside the gene matches. This CDR3 comprises 15 residues. The germline V gene has CDR1 GTSNPN and CDR2 SVGIG (reference sequence). Written as DNA, the CDR3 is TGTGCCTGGAGTGTAGGACAGGGCCCTTATCAGCCCCAGCATTTT. Translation: CAWSVGQGPYQPQHF.

The J gene is TRBJ1-3, the V gene TRBV5-5, with TRBD1 identical over 8 bases. The CDR3 totals 13 residues. Trimming removed 4 bases from V and 4 bases from J; junction bases left unmatched: 1. The germline gives CDR1 SGHKS, CDR2 YYEKEE (reference sequence). CDR3 nucleotides: TGTGCCAGCAGCAGGGACAGGGGAAACACCATATATTTT. Amino acid sequence: CASSRDRGNTIYF.